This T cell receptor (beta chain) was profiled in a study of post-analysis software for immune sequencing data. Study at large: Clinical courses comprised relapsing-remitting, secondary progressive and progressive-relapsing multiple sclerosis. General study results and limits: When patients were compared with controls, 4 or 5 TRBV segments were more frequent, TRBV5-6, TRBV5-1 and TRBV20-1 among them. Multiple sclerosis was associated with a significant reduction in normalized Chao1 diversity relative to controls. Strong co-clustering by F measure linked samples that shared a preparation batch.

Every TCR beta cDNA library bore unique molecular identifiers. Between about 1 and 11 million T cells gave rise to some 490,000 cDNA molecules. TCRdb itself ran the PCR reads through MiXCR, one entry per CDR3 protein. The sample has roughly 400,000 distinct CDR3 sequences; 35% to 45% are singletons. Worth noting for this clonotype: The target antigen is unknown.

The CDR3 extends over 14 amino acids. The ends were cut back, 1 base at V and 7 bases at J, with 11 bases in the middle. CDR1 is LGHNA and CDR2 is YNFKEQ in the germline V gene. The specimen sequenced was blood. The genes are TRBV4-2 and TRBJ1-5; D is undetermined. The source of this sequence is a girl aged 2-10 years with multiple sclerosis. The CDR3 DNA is TGTGCCAGCAGCCAAGTTGAGGTATACCAGCCCCAGCATTTT. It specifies CASSQVEVYQPQHF.